A selection of T cell receptor beta chains follows, all from one sample in a study of shared clonotypes between healthy human individuals. Measured with immunoSEQ multiplex PCR; TCRdb has only the in-frame clones, and not every one. The data hold about 2.4 million clones, with over 85% observed a single time. What was sequenced was naive CD4+ T cells from PBMCs. The receptors here all came from a man aged 18 to 30 in good health. Some clones in this sample may be carry-over from other donors' samples. CDR3s include the opening cysteine and the closing phenylalanine or tryptophan. A D gene is named only where the DNA matches it firmly. Clone size, where shown, is once, few, many, or a class for clones that have expanded.

cdr3_aa: CASSRNYDGVGEKLFF
cdr3_nt: TGCGCCAGCAGCAGAAACTACGACGGAGTGGGTGAAAAACTGTTTTTT
j_call: TRBJ1-4
v_call: TRBV5-1
clone_size: .
d_call: .

cdr3_aa: CASNQALDTQYF
cdr3_nt: TGTGCCAGCAATCAAGCCCTAGATACGCAGTATTTT
j_call: TRBJ2-3
v_call: TRBV2
clone_size: .
d_call: .

cdr3_aa: CASSQGLAGAVVRQFF
cdr3_nt: TGCGCCAGCAGCCAAGGACTAGCGGGAGCGGTAGTGCGGCAGTTCTTC
j_call: TRBJ2-1
v_call: TRBV4-1
clone_size: .
d_call: TRBD2

cdr3_aa: CASSFPSGSTDTQYF
cdr3_nt: TGTGCCAGCAGCTTCCCTAGCGGAAGCACAGATACGCAGTATTTT
j_call: TRBJ2-3
v_call: TRBV7-2
clone_size: .
d_call: TRBD2

cdr3_aa: CASSQEGVWRNTEAFF
cdr3_nt: TGCGCCAGCAGCCAAGAGGGGGTCTGGCGGAACACTGAAGCTTTCTTT
j_call: TRBJ1-1
v_call: TRBV4-1
clone_size: .
d_call: .

cdr3_aa: CASSPLWHSRGYGYTF
cdr3_nt: TGTGCCAGCAGTCCTCTCTGGCATTCGAGGGGCTATGGCTACACCTTC
j_call: TRBJ1-2
v_call: TRBV28
clone_size: .
d_call: .

cdr3_aa: CASSATGSYEQYF
cdr3_nt: TGTGCCAGCAGCGCGACAGGATCCTACGAGCAGTACTTC
j_call: TRBJ2-7
v_call: TRBV5-5
clone_size: .
d_call: .

cdr3_aa: CASSFGGVLNEQYF
cdr3_nt: TGTGCCAGCAGCTTCGGGGGGGTGCTCAACGAGCAGTACTTC
j_call: TRBJ2-7
v_call: TRBV7-2
clone_size: .
d_call: TRBD2

cdr3_aa: CASSRSDRGQSEQYF
cdr3_nt: TGTGCCAGTAGTAGATCCGACAGGGGGCAATCCGAGCAGTACTTC
j_call: TRBJ2-7
v_call: TRBV19
clone_size: once
d_call: TRBD1

cdr3_aa: CASSQRVGGSTTNEKLFF
cdr3_nt: TGCGCCAGCAGCCAGAGGGTGGGGGGGTCAACAACTAATGAAAAACTGTTTTTT
j_call: TRBJ1-4
v_call: TRBV4-3
clone_size: .
d_call: .

cdr3_aa: CASTNQGTGEAFF
cdr3_nt: TGTGCCAGCACGAACCAAGGGACAGGTGAAGCTTTCTTT
j_call: TRBJ1-1
v_call: TRBV6-5
clone_size: .
d_call: TRBD1

cdr3_aa: CASSSLRDTDSYEQYF
cdr3_nt: TGTGCCAGCAGTTCCCTGCGGGACACAGACTCCTACGAGCAGTACTTC
j_call: TRBJ2-7
v_call: TRBV7-2
clone_size: .
d_call: .

cdr3_aa: CSAPLGNTIYF
cdr3_nt: TGCAGTGCCCCCCTTGGAAACACCATATATTTT
j_call: TRBJ1-3
v_call: TRBV20-1
clone_size: .
d_call: .

cdr3_aa: CASSLLGAGVEKLFF
cdr3_nt: TGTGCCAGCAGTTTACTCGGGGCCGGGGTGGAAAAACTGTTTTTT
j_call: TRBJ1-4
v_call: TRBV27
clone_size: .
d_call: .

cdr3_aa: CASSAETGGAQGYTF
cdr3_nt: TGTGCCAGCAGCGCCGAGACAGGCGGGGCGCAGGGCTACACCTTC
j_call: TRBJ1-2
v_call: TRBV7-9
clone_size: few
d_call: .

cdr3_aa: CASSRTGTSSSEQYF
cdr3_nt: TGTGCCAGCAGCCGGACCGGGACCTCCTCGTCTGAGCAGTACTTC
j_call: TRBJ2-7
v_call: TRBV7-2
clone_size: .
d_call: .

cdr3_aa: CASQNGQGVGQPQHF
cdr3_nt: TGTGCCAGCCAAAACGGGCAGGGGGTCGGTCAGCCCCAGCATTTT
j_call: TRBJ1-5
v_call: TRBV25-1
clone_size: .
d_call: TRBD1

cdr3_aa: CASSLPQSGSRGNEQFF
cdr3_nt: TGCGCCAGCAGCTTGCCCCAAAGCGGGAGTCGTGGCAATGAGCAGTTCTTC
j_call: TRBJ2-1
v_call: TRBV5-1
clone_size: once
d_call: TRBD2

cdr3_aa: CASSLGTSEIYEQYF
cdr3_nt: TGTGCCAGCTCATTGGGGACTAGCGAGATCTACGAGCAGTACTTC
j_call: TRBJ2-7
v_call: TRBV18
clone_size: .
d_call: TRBD2

cdr3_aa: CASSLGGIGETQYF
cdr3_nt: TGTGCCAGCAGTTTGGGGGGTATCGGGGAGACCCAGTACTTC
j_call: TRBJ2-5
v_call: TRBV28
clone_size: .
d_call: .

cdr3_aa: CASSPLQSNQPQHF
cdr3_nt: TGTGCCAGCTCACCATTACAGAGCAATCAGCCCCAGCATTTT
j_call: TRBJ1-5
v_call: TRBV18
clone_size: .
d_call: .

cdr3_aa: CASSEQISNEKLFF
cdr3_nt: TGTGCCAGCAGCGAGCAAATATCTAATGAAAAACTGTTTTTT
j_call: TRBJ1-4
v_call: TRBV11-2
clone_size: .
d_call: .

cdr3_aa: CASGVGWAYGYTF
cdr3_nt: TGTGCCAGCGGGGTGGGGTGGGCCTATGGCTACACCTTC
j_call: TRBJ1-2
v_call: TRBV11-2
clone_size: .
d_call: .

cdr3_aa: CASSLDSPLSGNTIYF
cdr3_nt: TGTGCCAGCAGCCTGGACAGTCCTCTCTCTGGAAACACCATATATTTT
j_call: TRBJ1-3
v_call: TRBV7-6
clone_size: .
d_call: .

cdr3_aa: CASSLLQLNGYTF
cdr3_nt: TGTGCCAGCAGCTTACTACAGCTTAATGGCTACACCTTC
j_call: TRBJ1-2
v_call: TRBV7-9
clone_size: .
d_call: .

cdr3_aa: CASSFRFAHDTQYF
cdr3_nt: TGTGCCAGCAGCTTCAGGTTCGCACACGATACGCAGTATTTT
j_call: TRBJ2-3
v_call: TRBV7-8
clone_size: .
d_call: .

cdr3_aa: CATSRVRIWYSDTQYF
cdr3_nt: TGTGCCACCAGCAGAGTAAGGATCTGGTATTCCGATACGCAGTATTTT
j_call: TRBJ2-3
v_call: TRBV15
clone_size: .
d_call: .

cdr3_aa: CASSGRGRTYNEQFF
cdr3_nt: TGTGCCAGCAGTGGAAGGGGCAGGACCTACAATGAGCAGTTCTTC
j_call: TRBJ2-1
v_call: TRBV27
clone_size: once
d_call: .

cdr3_aa: CSAPGEFF
cdr3_nt: TGCAGTGCCCCTGGGGAGTTCTTC
j_call: TRBJ2-1
v_call: TRBV20-1
clone_size: .
d_call: .

cdr3_aa: CASSYGTGREKLFF
cdr3_nt: TGTGCCAGCAGCTACGGGACAGGGAGGGAAAAACTGTTTTTT
j_call: TRBJ1-4
v_call: TRBV5-5
clone_size: .
d_call: TRBD1

cdr3_aa: CASSEASRTGETQYF
cdr3_nt: TGTGCCAGCAGTGAAGCTTCTAGGACAGGGGAGACCCAGTACTTC
j_call: TRBJ2-5
v_call: TRBV6-1
clone_size: .
d_call: TRBD1

cdr3_aa: CASSPGGANTGELFF
cdr3_nt: TGTGCCAGCAGCCCAGGGGGGGCGAACACCGGGGAGCTGTTTTTT
j_call: TRBJ2-2
v_call: TRBV28
clone_size: .
d_call: .

cdr3_aa: CASNPSPGLAGGGGTDTQYF
cdr3_nt: TGTGCCAGCAATCCTTCCCCGGGACTAGCGGGAGGTGGGGGCACAGATACGCAGTATTTT
j_call: TRBJ2-3
v_call: TRBV2
clone_size: .
d_call: TRBD2

cdr3_aa: CASGAAGGDTQYF
cdr3_nt: TGTGCCAGCGGGGCGGCGGGGGGAGATACGCAGTATTTT
j_call: TRBJ2-3
v_call: TRBV25-1
clone_size: .
d_call: TRBD2

cdr3_aa: CASSRVQGPLGIGSNQPQHF
cdr3_nt: TGCGCCAGCAGCCGAGTACAGGGGCCCCTGGGTATAGGGAGCAATCAGCCCCAGCATTTT
j_call: TRBJ1-5
v_call: TRBV4-1
clone_size: .
d_call: TRBD1

cdr3_aa: CASSPGQRTYEQYF
cdr3_nt: TGTGCCAGCAGCCCGGGACAGAGGACCTACGAGCAGTACTTC
j_call: TRBJ2-7
v_call: TRBV6-5
clone_size: .
d_call: TRBD1

cdr3_aa: CASSLGQGNVYEQYF
cdr3_nt: TGTGCCAGCAGCTTGGGGCAGGGGAACGTTTACGAGCAGTACTTC
j_call: TRBJ2-7
v_call: TRBV5-4
clone_size: .
d_call: .

cdr3_aa: CASSPPRGQGVGELFF
cdr3_nt: TGTGCCAGCTCACCACCGCGGGGACAGGGAGTCGGGGAGCTGTTTTTT
j_call: TRBJ2-2
v_call: TRBV18
clone_size: .
d_call: TRBD1

cdr3_aa: CASSWMPTRQNTGELFF
cdr3_nt: TGCGCCAGCAGCTGGATGCCGACTAGGCAGAACACCGGGGAGCTGTTTTTT
j_call: TRBJ2-2
v_call: TRBV5-1
clone_size: .
d_call: .

cdr3_aa: CASSERLGGVYTIYF
cdr3_nt: TGTGCCAGCAGTGAAAGGTTGGGAGGGGTATACACCATATATTTT
j_call: TRBJ1-3
v_call: TRBV6-1
clone_size: .
d_call: .

cdr3_aa: CASSAQGGNSPLHF
cdr3_nt: TGTGCCAGCAGCGCACAGGGTGGTAATTCACCCCTCCACTTT
j_call: TRBJ1-6
v_call: TRBV2
clone_size: .
d_call: .

cdr3_aa: CASSAARAPPYEQYF
cdr3_nt: TGTGCCAGCAGCGCCGCAAGGGCCCCCCCCTACGAGCAGTACTTC
j_call: TRBJ2-7
v_call: TRBV7-8
clone_size: .
d_call: .

cdr3_aa: CASSRQRRQQYEQYF
cdr3_nt: TGCGCCAGCAGTCGCCAGAGGAGACAGCAATACGAGCAGTACTTC
j_call: TRBJ2-7
v_call: TRBV23-1
clone_size: .
d_call: .

cdr3_aa: CASRGSGSSYEQYF
cdr3_nt: TGTGCCAGCAGGGGCAGCGGGAGCTCCTACGAGCAGTACTTC
j_call: TRBJ2-7
v_call: TRBV2
clone_size: .
d_call: TRBD2

cdr3_aa: CASTRGTGGKNGYTF
cdr3_nt: TGTGCCAGCACCAGAGGAACAGGAGGGAAGAATGGCTACACCTTC
j_call: TRBJ1-2
v_call: TRBV28
clone_size: .
d_call: .